Each of the 9 T cell receptor beta chains below was sequenced from the same sample in a study of response to subunit inactivated influenza vaccine. TCRdb ran MiXCR on the RT-PCR reads and lists one entry per CDR3 protein. The sample contains 150,000 or so distinct CDR3 sequences, 9.5% to 12% of which appear only once. Sequencing was performed on CD8+ T cells sorted from PBMCs, taken less than 30 months after vaccination. The source of these receptors is a man aged 45 to 70 who received an inactivated influenza vaccine.

The CDR3 protein is CASSALAGGAYNEQFF. CDR3 bases: TGTGCCAGCAGTGCCCTAGCGGGAGGCGCCTACAATGAGCAGTTCTTC. This chain connects TRBV27 to TRBJ2-1; 11 bases match TRBD2. CDR3 length: 16 residues. V dropped 5 bases and J dropped 2; count of bases not matched to a gene: 5. Germline values: CDR1 MNHEY, CDR2 SMNVEV (reference sequence).

Here the CDR3 reads CASSLAGVDEKLFF. In DNA, the CDR3 is TGTGCCAGCAGCTTAGCTGGAGTGGACGAAAAACTGTTTTTT. The rearrangement joins TRBV7-8 to TRBJ1-4; D gene unclear. The CDR3 runs to 14 residues. V shed 0 bases and J shed 8 bases, with 10 bases lying between them. The germline CDR1 and CDR2 sequences are SGHVS and FQNEAQ.

The sample holds many counts of this clonotype. V gene TRBV4-1 combines with J gene TRBJ2-3; 10 bases align to TRBD2. The V and J ends lost 3 bases and 0 bases, in that order; junction bases with no gene match: 3. Germline CDR1 and CDR2: MGHRA and YSYEKL. This CDR3 comprises 16 residues. The CDR3 DNA follows: TGCGCCAGCAGCCACCCTAGCGGGGGAAGCACAGATACGCAGTATTTT. As protein: CASSHPSGGSTDTQYF.

This rearrangement joins TRBV18 to TRBJ2-2; D might be TRBD2 (6 bases). The germline gives CDR1 KGHSH, CDR2 LQKENI. V was pared by 2 bases and J by 6 bases, with 16 bases between. This CDR3 contains 16 residues. DNA for the CDR3: TGTGCCAGCTCACCAATTAGCGGAGTGGAACCCGGGGAGCTGTTTTTT. It encodes CASSPISGVEPGELFF.

The chain recombines TRBV4-1 with TRBJ2-2; a weak D match, TRBD1 (6 bases). This CDR3 region has 14 residues. Germline CDR1 is MGHRA and CDR2 is YSYEKL. Trimming stripped 4 bases from V and 5 bases from J, with 11 bases between. CDR3 protein: CASSLDGQTGELFF. CDR3 DNA sequence: TGCGCCAGCAGCCTAGACGGACAGACCGGGGAGCTGTTTTTT.

The rearrangement joins TRBV5-1 to TRBJ2-7, with 10 bases identical to TRBD2. The CDR3 is 15 residues long. J gave up 0 bases and V 1 base, and 1 base lay outside the gene matches. CDR1 and CDR2 (germline): SGHRS, YFSETQ. The CDR3 is CASSLPSGGSYEQYF. CDR3 nucleotides: TGCGCCAGCAGCTTGCCTAGCGGGGGCTCCTACGAGCAGTACTTC.

The chain joins TRBV5-8 to TRBJ2-5; a weak D match, TRBD1 (6 bases). V gave up 1 base and J gave up 5 bases, with 12 bases separating them. This CDR3 is 14 amino acids long. Germline lookup yields CDR1 SGHTS and CDR2 YDEGEE. CDR3 protein: CASSLQQGYETQYF. CDR3 in DNA: TGTGCCAGCAGCTTGCAACAGGGATACGAGACCCAGTACTTC.

In this sample, this clonotype turned up many times. The V call is TRBV12-3 or TRBV12-4, the J call TRBJ2-3; D might be TRBD2 (7 bases). V was cut by 5 bases and J by 2 bases, with 17 bases left in between. CDR3 length: 16 amino acids. The CDR3 coding sequence is TGTGCCAGCAGTCCATCGACGGGGGGCAACACAGATACGCAGTATTTT. This codes for CASSPSTGGNTDTQYF.

This clonotype was seen many times. The chain has TRBV7-2 and TRBJ1-2, with unresolved D. Germline CDR1 SGHTA, CDR2 FQGNSA. Deletions cut 0 bases from V and 2 bases from J, with 7 bases between. This CDR3 spans 14 amino acids. Written as DNA, the CDR3 is TGTGCCAGCAGCTTAGCCGTCGGGAACTATGGCTACACCTTC. Translated: CASSLAVGNYGYTF.